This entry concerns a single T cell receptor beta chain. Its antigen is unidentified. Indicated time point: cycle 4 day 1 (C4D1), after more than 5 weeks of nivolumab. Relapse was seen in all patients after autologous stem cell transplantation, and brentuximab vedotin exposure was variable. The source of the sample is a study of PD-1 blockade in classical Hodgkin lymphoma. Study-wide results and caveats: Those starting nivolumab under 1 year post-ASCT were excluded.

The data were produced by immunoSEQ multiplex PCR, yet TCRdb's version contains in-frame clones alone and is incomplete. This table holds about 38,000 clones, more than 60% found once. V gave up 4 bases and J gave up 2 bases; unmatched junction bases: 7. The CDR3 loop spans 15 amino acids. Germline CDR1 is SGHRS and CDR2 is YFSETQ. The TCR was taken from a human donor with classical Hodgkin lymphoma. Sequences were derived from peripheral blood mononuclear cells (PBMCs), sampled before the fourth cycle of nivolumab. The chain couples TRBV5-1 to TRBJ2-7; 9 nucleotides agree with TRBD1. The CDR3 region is CASSAHRGRTYEQYF. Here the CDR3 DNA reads TGCGCCAGCAGCGCCCACAGGGGGCGAACCTACGAGCAGTACTTC.